This T cell receptor beta chain derives from a study of regulatory T cells in long-lasting Graves disease. Study-wide results and limits: Those with persistent disease had in common more public clonotypes (more than 2,500) than new patients (about 970).

In building TCR beta libraries, iRepertoire HTBI primers were used together with Arm-PCR of CDR3 regions. Authors' analysis steps: Segment identification across samples yielded 55 to 65 TRBV and 14 TRBJ segments. One entry per CDR3 protein, called by TCRdb with MiXCR from the multiplex PCR reads. These V and J calls originate from TCRdb's pipeline instead of the authors' own analysis. The profile shows around 250,000 distinct CDR3 sequences, just over 20% of them singletons. The time point was: newly diagnosed GD, antithyroid drugs for less than 3 months. From RNA extracted from PBMCs, the TCR library was made. American Thyroid Association guidelines served as the basis for diagnosing Graves' disease. An endocrinology department in Xi'an, China, supplied the patients. The CDR3 spans 15 residues. With V trimmed by 0 bases and J by 3 bases, 7 bases remained unmatched. Germline-derived CDR1 and CDR2 are DFQATT and SNEGSKA (reference sequence).

This clonotype was observed many times. The antigen is not known. The V and J genes are TRBV20-1 and TRBJ2-5; 7 bases are a match to TRBD2. The source of this sequence is a female donor with Graves disease. This material consisted of peripheral blood mononuclear cells (PBMCs), taken at new diagnosis, from a patient treated with antithyroid drugs. In nucleotides, the CDR3 is TGCAGTGCTAGAGATGTTCTGCTAGCGGAAGAGACCCAGTACTTC. Translation gives CSARDVLLAEETQYF.